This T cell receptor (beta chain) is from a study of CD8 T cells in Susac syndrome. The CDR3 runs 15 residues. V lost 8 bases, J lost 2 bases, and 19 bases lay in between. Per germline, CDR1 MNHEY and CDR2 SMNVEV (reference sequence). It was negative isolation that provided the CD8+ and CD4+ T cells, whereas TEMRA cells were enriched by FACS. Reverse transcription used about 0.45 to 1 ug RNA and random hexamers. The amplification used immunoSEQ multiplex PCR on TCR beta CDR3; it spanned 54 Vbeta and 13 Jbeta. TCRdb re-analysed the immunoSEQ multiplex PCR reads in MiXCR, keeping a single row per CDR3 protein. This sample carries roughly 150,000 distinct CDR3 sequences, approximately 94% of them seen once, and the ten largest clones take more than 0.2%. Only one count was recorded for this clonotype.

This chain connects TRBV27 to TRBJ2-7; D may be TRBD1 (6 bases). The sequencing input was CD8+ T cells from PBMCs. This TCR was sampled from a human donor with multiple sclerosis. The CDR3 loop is CASVLGSRTAYEQYF. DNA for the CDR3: TGTGCCAGCGTCCTTGGGAGCCGGACAGCCTACGAGCAGTACTTC.